A single sample is the source of the 22 T cell receptor beta chains below, sequenced in a study of CD8 T cells in ankylosing spondylitis. TCRdb used MiXCR to reprocess the 5' RACE reads, holding one entry per CDR3 protein. This table holds about 130,000 distinct CDR3 sequences, about a tenth found once. Sequencing was done on a sample of blood, either unsorted or a sorted T cell fraction (not recorded which). The origin of the receptors is a male donor with ankylosing spondylitis or in good health (not recorded which).

This clonotype showed up many times. V and J are TRBV5-1 and TRBJ2-1, with 14 bases lining up with TRBD2. The CDR3 spans 16 residues. The germline V gene encodes CDR1 SGHRS and CDR2 YFSETQ. After removal of 0 bases from V and 7 bases from J, the junction contained 3 bases not matched to a gene. CDR3 bases: TGCGCCAGCAGCTTGGGGGGACTAGCGGGAGTAAATGAGCAGTTCTTC. Its protein is CASSLGGLAGVNEQFF.

The V and J genes are TRBV7-2 and TRBJ2-2; TRBD1 matches 10 bases. CDR1 SGHTA and CDR2 FQGNSA come from the germline V gene. V gave up 5 bases and J gave up 6 bases; unmatched junction bases: 6. The CDR3 extends over 15 amino acids. The CDR3 coding sequence is TGTGCCAGCAGCCTCGACAGGGGGCGCGCCGGGGAGCTGTTTTTT. This encodes CASSLDRGRAGELFF.

This clonotype was counted only a few times. The chain is built from TRBV4-3 and TRBJ1-2; a weak D match, TRBD1 (5 bases). In germline, CDR1 is LGHNA, CDR2 YSLEER. This CDR3 region has 17 residues. Trimming shortened V by 0 bases and J by 1 base, and 15 bases separated the two germline ends. CDR3 bases: TGCGCCAGCAGCCAAGATAATAGCGCAGGGAGTAACTATGGCTACACCTTC. This codes for CASSQDNSAGSNYGYTF.

This chain uses TRBV11-2 with TRBJ2-6; the D gene could be TRBD1 or TRBD2 (5 bases each). Trimming left V 5 bases short and J 0 bases short, with 20 bases between. Germline assignment: CDR1 SGHAT and CDR2 FQNNGV. The CDR3 has 19 residues. The CDR3 here is CASSRGFWTRGSGANVLTF. In DNA form, the CDR3 reads TGTGCCAGCAGCCGAGGGTTCTGGACAAGGGGCTCTGGGGCCAACGTCCTGACTTTC.

V is TRBV29-1 and J is TRBJ2-1; no clear D. This CDR3 contains 13 residues. The germline V gene encodes CDR1 SQVTM and CDR2 ANQGSEA. With 5 bases removed from V and 0 bases from J, the gap between germline ends came to 8 bases. The CDR3 nucleotides are TGCAGCGTTCGGCGGAACTCCTACAATGAGCAGTTCTTC. It yields the protein CSVRRNSYNEQFF.

This clonotype was picked up many times. The chain has TRBV20-1 and TRBJ2-7; 8 bases fit TRBD1. The CDR3 spans 13 residues. Germline V gene lookup returns CDR1 DFQATT and CDR2 SNEGSKA (reference sequence). The V gene end was trimmed by 6 bases and the J gene end by 7 bases; junction bases not matched to a gene: 11. In nucleotides, the CDR3 is TGCAGTGCCGAAGGACAGGGTATCTGGGAGCAGTACTTC. It encodes CSAEGQGIWEQYF.

Only a few counts were recorded for this clonotype. CDR3 DNA: TGCAGCGTTGCCACCGGGACAGGGCGCGAAAAACTGTTTTTT. Translating it yields CSVATGTGREKLFF. V usage is TRBV29-1 and J usage is TRBJ1-4; 9 nucleotides agree with TRBD1. The CDR3 spans 14 residues. Trimming cost V 4 bases and J 8 bases; bases outside gene matches: 8. Looked up from germline, CDR1 is SQVTM and CDR2 is ANQGSEA. The entire variable domain, with the rest obtained from reference TRBV29-1 and TRBJ1-4, is as follows: SAVISQKPSRDICQRGTSLTIQCQVDSQVTMMFWYRQQPGQSLTLIATANQGSEATYESGFVIDKFPISRPNLTFSTLTVSNMSPEDSSIYLCSVATGTGREKLFFGSGTQLSVL.

In this sample, this clonotype turned up many times. This rearrangement joins TRBV7-2 to TRBJ2-5; 8 positions match TRBD1. From germline, CDR1 is SGHTA and CDR2 FQGNSA. There are 14 residues in the CDR3. With V trimmed by 5 bases and J by 1 base, 3 bases remained unmatched. CDR3 sequence: CASSADRGQETQYF. The CDR3 DNA is TGTGCCAGCAGCGCTGACAGGGGCCAAGAGACCCAGTACTTC.

There are many counts of this clonotype. V and J are TRBV12-3 or TRBV12-4 and TRBJ2-5, with D hard to call. V lost 7 bases, J lost 1 base, and 4 bases lay in between. This CDR3 has 11 amino acids. In nucleotides, the CDR3 is TGTGCCAGCACAGTCCAAGAGACCCAGTACTTC. Translation gives CASTVQETQYF.

This clonotype showed up many times. V gene TRBV10-3 combines with J gene TRBJ2-7; D remains ambiguous. The V end was cut by 2 bases, the J end by 0 bases, with 8 bases between. CDR3 length: 14 residues. Germline V CDR1 and CDR2: ENHRY, SYGVKD. The CDR3 loop reads CAISEGQSSYEQYF. CDR3 in DNA: TGTGCCATCAGTGAGGGGCAGAGCTCCTACGAGCAGTACTTC.

The V call is TRBV12-3 or TRBV12-4, the J call TRBJ2-2; a weak D match, TRBD2 (5 bases). The CDR3 runs 13 residues. V shed 3 bases and J shed 5 bases, with 7 bases lying between them. Here the CDR3 DNA reads TGTGCCAGCAGTTTTATAGCGACCGGGGAGCTGTTTTTT. This gives the protein CASSFIATGELFF.

At least ten counts were recorded for this clonotype. V is TRBV15 and J is TRBJ2-7; D might be TRBD1 (5 bases). The CDR3 loop spans 12 amino acids. The germline gives CDR1 LNHNV, CDR2 YYDKDF (reference sequence). V lost 1 base to trimming and J lost 8 bases, with 9 bases between them. The CDR3 protein is CATSRGRAQQYF. CDR3 coding DNA: TGTGCCACCAGCAGAGGCAGGGCCCAGCAGTACTTC.

This clonotype was observed many times. The chain uses TRBV4-3 and TRBJ2-5; TRBD2 agrees at 11 bases. The CDR3 is 15 residues long. Per the germline V gene, CDR1 is LGHNA and CDR2 is YSLEER. J was trimmed by 4 bases and V by 4 bases; bases with no gene match: 5. The DNA for the CDR3 is TGCGCCAGCAGCCTAGGGACTAGCGGTGTAGAGACCCAGTACTTC. Residues: CASSLGTSGVETQYF.

This clonotype came up many times. DNA of the CDR3: TGTGCCAGCAGACGGGACGCTACTAACTATGGCTACACCTTC. Amino acid sequence: CASRRDATNYGYTF. This chain connects TRBV6-1 to TRBJ1-2; tentatively, D is TRBD1 (5 bases). From germline, CDR1 is MNHNS and CDR2 SASEGT. Trimming stripped 6 bases from V and 0 bases from J, with 11 bases between. This CDR3 has 14 amino acids.

Comment on this clonotype: Given a much more abundant clone one base away, this may be a read error. The gene calls are TRBV7-9 and TRBJ2-1; the D gene is possibly TRBD2 (5 bases). Germline V lookup: CDR1 SEHNR, CDR2 FQNEAQ (reference sequence). V lost 3 bases and J lost 7, with 19 bases in between. The CDR3 is made up of 16 amino acids. CDR3 protein: CASSFGVLILPNEQFF. The CDR3 DNA is TGTGCCAGCAGCTTCGGGGTCTTAATCCTCCCGAATGAGCAGTTCTTC.

This clonotype has only a few counts. The J gene is TRBJ2-1, the V gene TRBV19, with TRBD1 identical over 11 bases. CDR1 is LNHDA and CDR2 is SQIVND in the germline V gene (reference sequence). The CDR3 runs to 14 residues. Trimming took 2 bases from V and 8 from J; bases not matched to a gene: 2. The CDR3 region has the DNA TGTGCCAGTAGTATATGGGACAGGGGGGATGAGCAGTTCTTC. It specifies CASSIWDRGDEQFF.

The J gene is TRBJ2-1, the V gene TRBV15; 9 bases are a match to TRBD2. CDR1 and CDR2 from the germline V gene are LNHNV and YYDKDF (reference sequence). The J segment lost 4 bases and the V segment lost 3 bases, leaving 7 bases of the junction unmatched. There are 16 residues in the CDR3. The CDR3 DNA follows: TGTGCCACCAGCAGGGGACAGACTAGCGGATACAATGAGCAGTTCTTC. Protein sequence: CATSRGQTSGYNEQFF.

The V call is TRBV18, the J call TRBJ2-1, with 7 nucleotides matching TRBD1. Germline V gives CDR1 KGHSH, CDR2 LQKENI. Trimming cost V 2 bases and J 6 bases; bases outside gene matches: 7. The CDR3 consists of 15 residues. The CDR3: CASSPSQQGSNEQFF. The CDR3 DNA is TGTGCCAGCTCACCAAGCCAACAGGGGAGCAATGAGCAGTTCTTC.

This clonotype was found a few times. This rearrangement joins TRBV5-4 to TRBJ2-4; D possibly corresponds to TRBD1 (6 bases). CDR1 and CDR2 from the germline V gene are SGHNT and YYREEE (reference sequence). This CDR3 has 15 amino acids. Trimming shortened V by 4 bases and J by 1 base, and 12 bases separated the two germline ends. The CDR3 reads CASSRQGWAKNIQYF. CDR3 DNA sequence: TGTGCCAGCAGCCGGCAGGGGTGGGCCAAAAACATTCAGTACTTC.

This clonotype was counted at least ten times. The V and J genes are TRBV7-2 and TRBJ2-5, with TRBD2 matching over 9 bases. The V and J ends lost 1 base and 2 bases, in that order; junction bases with no gene match: 5. The CDR3 is 16 amino acids. Germline CDR1 SGHTA, CDR2 FQGNSA. The CDR3 nucleotides are TGTGCCAGCAGCTTAGGTTCTAGCGGGAAGCAAGAGACCCAGTACTTC. Its translation is CASSLGSSGKQETQYF.

This clonotype occurred many times. The chain carries TRBV29-1 and TRBJ2-7, with 9 bases aligning to TRBD1. The germline V gene has CDR1 SQVTM and CDR2 ANQGSEA. With 4 bases clipped from V and 6 bases from J, the junction kept 4 bases outside the gene matches. This CDR3 has 12 amino acids. In DNA, the CDR3 is TGCAGCGTTGGCACAGGGGGCCTCGAGCAGTACTTC. This encodes CSVGTGGLEQYF.

This clonotype was counted ten times or more. The chain uses TRBV18 and TRBJ2-1, with TRBD2 matching over 11 bases. V dropped 2 bases and J dropped 8; count of bases not matched to a gene: 8. In germline, CDR1 is KGHSH, CDR2 LQKENI. The CDR3 runs 16 residues. The CDR3 nucleotides read TGTGCCAGCTCACCAGTAGCGGGAGGGCGCGTTGATGAGCAGTTCTTC. It specifies CASSPVAGGRVDEQFF.